This T cell receptor beta chain was profiled in a study of PD-L1 blockade in urothelial cancer. Study context: Blood samples contained a median approximately 140,000 T cells.

Profiling relied on immunoSEQ multiplex PCR, and the TCRdb table lists in-frame clones only, not all of them. This sample has about 42,000 clones; 81% occur once, and the top ten carry roughly 2.6%. The V gene lost 7 bases and the J gene lost 5 bases, with 16 bases spanning the gap. CDR3 length equals 14 residues. Germline values: CDR1 LNHDA, CDR2 SQIVND (reference sequence). V is TRBV19 and J is TRBJ2-3; D is possibly TRBD2 (5 bases). This TCR came from a man in his 70s with urothelial cancer. The sequences come from PBMCs, collected around atezolizumab (anti-PD-L1) treatment. DNA of the CDR3: TGTGCCAGTAATTCTCCGGGGTGGGGAGATACGCAGTATTTT. This sequence encodes CASNSPGWGDTQYF.